The TCR beta chain described here comes from a study of T-cell reconstitution after alpha-beta-depleted transplantation in children. Unique molecular identifiers were used to barcode this TCRbeta library. TCRdb passed the PCR reads through MiXCR, listing each CDR3 protein once. The table lists just over 350,000 distinct CDR3 sequences, roughly 13% of them singletons, with over 3.5% in the top ten. This clonotype came up a few times. From germline, CDR1 is MNHEY and CDR2 SVGAGI. This CDR3 is 11 amino acids long. Between the trimmed V and J ends, which lost 4 bases and 9 bases, there was a span of 9 bases.

The chain is built from TRBV6-5 and TRBJ1-1, with D hard to call. Material: PBMCs, obtained from the stem cell graft. This clonotype was obtained from a human donor who donated a stem cell graft to a child with Fanconi anemia. The CDR3 loop reads CASSSPRKAFF. The DNA of the CDR3 is TGTGCCAGCAGTTCCCCCCGGAAAGCTTTCTTT.